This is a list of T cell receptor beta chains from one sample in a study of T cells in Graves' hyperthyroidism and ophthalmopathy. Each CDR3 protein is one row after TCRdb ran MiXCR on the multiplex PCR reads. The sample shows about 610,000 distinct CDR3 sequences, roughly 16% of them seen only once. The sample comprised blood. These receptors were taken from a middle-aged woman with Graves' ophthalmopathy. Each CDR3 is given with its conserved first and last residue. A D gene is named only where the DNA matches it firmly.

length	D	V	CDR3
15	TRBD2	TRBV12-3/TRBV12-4	CASSLAGGRQETQYF
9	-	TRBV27	CATYGVLFF
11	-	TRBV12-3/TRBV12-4	CATHSDGTQYF
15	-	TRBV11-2	CASSPTSGYNSPLHF
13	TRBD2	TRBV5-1	CASRSGTDNEQFF
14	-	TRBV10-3	CAISDFDGTDTQYF
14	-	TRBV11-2	CASSLAFLGNEQFF
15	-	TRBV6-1	CASSESWGTNEKLFF
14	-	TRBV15	CATSRVRVDSPLHF
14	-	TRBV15	CATSRLPGANEQFF
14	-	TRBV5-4	CASSFRGGGNEQFF
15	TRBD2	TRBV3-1	CASRTGLAGGNEQFF
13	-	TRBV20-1	CSATGGRDQPQHF
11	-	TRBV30	CAWSRQETQYF
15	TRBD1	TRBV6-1	CASSDPGTGAGELFF
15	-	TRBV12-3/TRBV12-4	CASSTQGTSTDTQYF
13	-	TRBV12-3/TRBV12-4	CASSLDGWKTQYF
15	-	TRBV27	CASSWTAHPNSPLHF
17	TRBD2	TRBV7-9	CASSQLTSGGGVGELFF
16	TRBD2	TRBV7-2	CASIDAGGTSPYEQYF
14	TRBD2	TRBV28	CASNLLAVPDTQYF
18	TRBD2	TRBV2	CASSPTSGRASGTDTQYF
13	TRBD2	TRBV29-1	CSAFLREGGELFF
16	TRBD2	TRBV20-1	CSALTRTSGRSETQYF
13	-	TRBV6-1	CASSDQSYNEQFF
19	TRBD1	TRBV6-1	CASSASDRGRLSGANVLTF
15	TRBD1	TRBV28	CASSGGQGIRGELFF
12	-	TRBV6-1	CASSPATGELFF
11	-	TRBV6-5	CASSYSRDYTF
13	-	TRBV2	CASSKQVYNEQFF
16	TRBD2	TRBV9	CASSVAVGGLHNEQFF
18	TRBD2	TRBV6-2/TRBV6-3	CASSRRTSGSPVGNEQFF
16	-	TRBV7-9	CASSKARDEKGNIQYF